This T cell receptor beta chain was documented in a study of T-cell reconstitution after alpha-beta-depleted transplantation in children (dated by TCRdb to about 2016). General notes on the study: Using TCR repertoire profiling, the study followed T-cell immune reconstitution in a quantitative way in children after TCRalphabeta/CD19-depleted allogeneic hematopoietic cell transplantation. Broader findings and caveats from the paper: In some patients, the high TCRbeta diversity seen at day 60 was put down to recipient T cells and intrathymic progenitors that had survived conditioning. The apparently early recovery of alphabetaT-cell counts about two months after transplant reportedly depended on only several hundred rapidly expanded clones that came from non-depleted graft cells. Over subsequent months, a decline in hyperexpanded clone frequencies was noted, and after one year, T-cell counts and TCRbeta diversity were mostly ascribed to newly produced T cells.

From a lookup of the germline V gene, CDR1 and CDR2 are WSHSY and SAAADI. Its CDR3 holds 13 amino acids, cysteine through phenylalanine. The DNA shown is the 39-base CDR3, in frame from base 1. V loses 4 bases, J loses 4 bases, and the germline ends lie 10 bases apart. Receptors were amplified or captured by PCR. The sequencer listed for this sample is Illumina HiSeq 2500. TCR library preparation used molecular barcoding, with unique molecular identifiers applied to normalize quantification of the TCRbeta repertoire. TCRdb reanalyzed the raw reads on its own, using fastp at Q25 for trimming and MiXCR for clone calling, and kept in-frame beta chains. CDR3 protein sequences are deduplicated, and each keeps its most common genes and DNA. This sample comprises fewer than 550,000 distinct CDR3 sequences, about an eighth of them detected only once. Less than 15% of the sample goes to the ten largest clones.

As regards this clonotype: Its target antigen remains unknown. No much larger clone is present one base from it, and per-base qualities are unavailable.

The label giving this sample's treatment or condition can be read as: allogeneic hematopoietic cell transplantation with graft depleted of TCRalphabeta T cells and CD19 B cells. The transplant recipients were children given TCRalphabeta/CD19-depleted allogeneic hematopoietic cell grafts. The sequence was collected from a female patient between 2 and 15 years old who had a stem cell transplant for aplastic anemia, so the T cells may come from the graft donor. The V and J genes are TRBV10-2 and TRBJ1-2; TRBD1 is perhaps the D gene, given 5 matching bases. Sequencing used PBMCs, mostly from graft donor cells, obtained 180 days after TCRalphabeta/CD19-depleted stem cell transplant. The DNA sequence is as follows: TGCGCCAGCAGTGGCAGGGTCGTCTATGGCTACACCTTC. It codes for CASSGRVVYGYTF.